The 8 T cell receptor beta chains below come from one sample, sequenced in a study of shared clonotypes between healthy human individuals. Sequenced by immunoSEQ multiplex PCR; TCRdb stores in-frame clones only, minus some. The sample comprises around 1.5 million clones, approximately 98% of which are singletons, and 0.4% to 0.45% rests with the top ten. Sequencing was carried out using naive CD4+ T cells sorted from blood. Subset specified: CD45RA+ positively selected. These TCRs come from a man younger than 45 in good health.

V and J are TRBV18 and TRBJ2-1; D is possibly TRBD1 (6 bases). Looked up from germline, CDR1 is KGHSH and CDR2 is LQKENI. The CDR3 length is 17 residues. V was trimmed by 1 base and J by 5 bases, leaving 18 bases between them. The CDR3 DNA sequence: TGTGCCAGCTCACCACGGGTGGCAGGGGATCGGGACAATGAGCAGTTCTTC. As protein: CASSPRVAGDRDNEQFF.

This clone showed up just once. The CDR3 reads CAINQGGDEQFF. In nucleotides, the CDR3 is TGTGCCATCAACCAAGGAGGGGATGAGCAGTTCTTC. The chain recombines TRBV10-3 with TRBJ2-1; perhaps TRBD2 as D (6 bases). Germline CDR1 ENHRY, CDR2 SYGVKD. The CDR3 runs 12 residues. Trimming removed 7 bases at V and 8 bases at J, with 12 bases between.

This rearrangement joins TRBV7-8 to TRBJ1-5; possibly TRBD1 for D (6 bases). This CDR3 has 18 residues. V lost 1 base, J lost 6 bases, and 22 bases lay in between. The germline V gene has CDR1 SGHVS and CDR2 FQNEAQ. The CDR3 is CASSLEDAWRGMSQPQHF. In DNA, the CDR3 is TGTGCCAGCAGCTTAGAGGACGCGTGGAGGGGGATGAGTCAGCCCCAGCATTTT.

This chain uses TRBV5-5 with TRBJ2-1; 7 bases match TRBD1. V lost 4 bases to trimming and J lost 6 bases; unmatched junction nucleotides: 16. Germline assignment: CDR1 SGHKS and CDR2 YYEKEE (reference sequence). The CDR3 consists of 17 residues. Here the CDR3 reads CASSLSDRVLAGNEQFF. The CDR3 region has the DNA TGTGCCAGCAGCCTATCCGACAGGGTATTGGCAGGCAATGAGCAGTTCTTC.

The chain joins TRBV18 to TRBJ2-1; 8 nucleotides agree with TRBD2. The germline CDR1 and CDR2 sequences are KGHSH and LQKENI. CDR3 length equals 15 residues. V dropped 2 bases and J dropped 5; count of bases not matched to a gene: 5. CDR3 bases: TGTGCCAGCTCACCAAAGGGGGGACTAGACAATGAGCAGTTCTTC. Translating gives CASSPKGGLDNEQFF.

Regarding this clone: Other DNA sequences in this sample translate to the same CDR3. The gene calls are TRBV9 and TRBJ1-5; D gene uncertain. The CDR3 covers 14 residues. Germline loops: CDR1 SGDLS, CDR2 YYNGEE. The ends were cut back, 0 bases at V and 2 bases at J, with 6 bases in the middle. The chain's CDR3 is CASSVDLGNQPQHF. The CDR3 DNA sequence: TGTGCCAGCAGCGTAGATCTGGGCAATCAGCCCCAGCATTTT.

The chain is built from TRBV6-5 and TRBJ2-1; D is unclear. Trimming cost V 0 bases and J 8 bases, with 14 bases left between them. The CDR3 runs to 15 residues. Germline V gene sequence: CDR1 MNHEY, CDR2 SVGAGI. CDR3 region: CASSYSSVPGYEQFF. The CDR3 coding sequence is TGTGCCAGCAGTTACTCCAGTGTCCCCGGCTATGAGCAGTTCTTC.

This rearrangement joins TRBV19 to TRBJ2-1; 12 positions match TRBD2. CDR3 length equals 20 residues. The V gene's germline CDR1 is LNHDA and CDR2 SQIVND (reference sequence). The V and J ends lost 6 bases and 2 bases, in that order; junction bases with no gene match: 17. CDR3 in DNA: TGTGCCAGTAGACGCTGGGCTCTAGCGGGAGGGCCGTTCCCCTACAATGAGCAGTTCTTC. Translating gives CASRRWALAGGPFPYNEQFF.